The rows below give T cell receptor beta chains drawn from one sample of a study of tumor-infiltrating lymphocytes in glioblastoma multiforme. Via MiXCR, TCRdb re-called the multiplex PCR reads, giving one row per CDR3 protein. Of about 18,000 distinct CDR3 sequences listed, just under 70% are singletons. The sequencing sample was made of peripheral blood. These receptor sequences come from a male donor with glioblastoma. Both conserved end residues are part of each CDR3. The order of the fields is J gene, clone size, D gene, V gene, CDR3 DNA, CDR3 protein. D genes are given only for firm matches. Rows give clone size only sometimes, using once, few, many, or a class for an expanded clone.

J gene: TRBJ2-3; clone size: many; D gene: -; V gene: TRBV5-4; CDR3 DNA: TGTGCCAGCAGCTTGGAAGGGGTTCTTAGCACAGATACGCAGTATTTT; CDR3 protein: CASSLEGVLSTDTQYF
J gene: TRBJ1-2; clone size: medium-sized; D gene: TRBD1; V gene: TRBV4-1; CDR3 DNA: TGCGCCAGCAGCCAAGATCGATACAGGGGAAACTATGGCTACACCTTC; CDR3 protein: CASSQDRYRGNYGYTF
J gene: TRBJ1-2; clone size: -; D gene: -; V gene: TRBV11-1; CDR3 DNA: TGTGCCAGCAGCCCCGGGGGGCAGTCGGCCTATGGCTACACCTTC; CDR3 protein: CASSPGGQSAYGYTF
J gene: TRBJ2-5; clone size: many; D gene: TRBD2; V gene: TRBV20-1; CDR3 DNA: TGCAGTGCTAGACTAGCGGGAGGGCTGGAGACCCAGTACTTC; CDR3 protein: CSARLAGGLETQYF
J gene: TRBJ2-3; clone size: -; D gene: TRBD2; V gene: TRBV5-1; CDR3 DNA: TGCGCCAGCAAAGCTAGCGGGAGAGAGACAGATACGCAGTATTTT; CDR3 protein: CASKASGRETDTQYF
J gene: TRBJ1-1; clone size: -; D gene: -; V gene: TRBV6-5; CDR3 DNA: TGTGGCAGCAGTTGGACGGCGAACACTGAAGCTTTCTTT; CDR3 protein: CGSSWTANTEAFF
J gene: TRBJ2-2; clone size: -; D gene: TRBD2; V gene: TRBV29-1; CDR3 DNA: TGCAGCGTCATCCCGGGACTAAGCACCTTGGAGCTGTTTTTT; CDR3 protein: CSVIPGLSTLELFF
J gene: TRBJ2-7; clone size: -; D gene: TRBD2; V gene: TRBV5-1; CDR3 DNA: TGCGTCAGCAGCTCAACTAGCGGGAGTTTGAGCGAGCAGTACTTC; CDR3 protein: CVSSSTSGSLSEQYF
J gene: TRBJ2-6; clone size: many; D gene: TRBD1; V gene: TRBV12-3/TRBV12-4; CDR3 DNA: TGTGCCAGCAGCACGGGACAGGGGGCGGCTGGGGCCAACGTCCTGACTTTC; CDR3 protein: CASSTGQGAAGANVLTF
J gene: TRBJ2-5; clone size: -; D gene: -; V gene: TRBV28; CDR3 DNA: TGTGCCAGCAGTGACCGGCAGACCCAGTACTTC; CDR3 protein: CASSDRQTQYF
J gene: TRBJ2-5; clone size: -; D gene: -; V gene: TRBV10-2; CDR3 DNA: TGCGCCAGCAGGGGGAGAACTGGACTCATCTCGGGGGAGACCCAGTACTTC; CDR3 protein: CASRGRTGLISGETQYF
J gene: TRBJ2-3; clone size: -; D gene: TRBD2; V gene: TRBV29-1; CDR3 DNA: TGCAATGCAGCGGGAAGCACAGATACGCAGTATTTT; CDR3 protein: CNAAGSTDTQYF
J gene: TRBJ2-5; clone size: medium-sized; D gene: -; V gene: TRBV6-5; CDR3 DNA: TGTGCCAGCAGTCCGTCCCCCAGGATCCAACAAGAGACCCAGTACTTC; CDR3 protein: CASSPSPRIQQETQYF